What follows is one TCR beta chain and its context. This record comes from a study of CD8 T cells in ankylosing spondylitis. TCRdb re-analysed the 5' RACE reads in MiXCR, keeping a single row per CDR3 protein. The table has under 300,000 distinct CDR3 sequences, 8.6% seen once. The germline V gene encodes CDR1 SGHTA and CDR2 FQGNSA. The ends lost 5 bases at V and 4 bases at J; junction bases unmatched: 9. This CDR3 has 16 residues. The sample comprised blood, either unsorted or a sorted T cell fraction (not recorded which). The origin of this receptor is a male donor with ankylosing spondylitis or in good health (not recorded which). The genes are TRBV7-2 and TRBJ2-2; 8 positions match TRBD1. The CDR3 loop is CASSATDRVATGELFF. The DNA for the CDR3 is TGTGCCAGCAGCGCCACGGACAGGGTGGCCACCGGGGAGCTGTTTTTT.